This T cell receptor beta chain appears in the sequencing data of a study of blood T cell repertoires in COVID-19. On the study more broadly: COVID-19 samples from acute and convalescent phases originated in the United States, Italy and Spain. PBMCs, B-cell-depleted T cells, or T cells provided the cDNA or gDNA that made up the material.

Methods used by the authors: Cell counts per sample came from amplifying reference gene primers. TCRdb's table, derived via immunoSEQ multiplex PCR, lists solely in-frame clones and lacks some. That table gives V, J and clone size, and the DNA gave D and trimming. The sample has tens of thousands of clones, approximately 78% seen once. The V end was cut by 2 bases, the J end by 9 bases, with 12 bases between. Germline CDR1 SGHDT, CDR2 YYEEEE. CDR3 length: 13 amino acids. The chain links TRBV5-6 to TRBJ2-1; D is unresolved. The specimen sequenced was peripheral blood. This TCR derives from a human donor with acute or convalescent COVID-19. The donor label of this sample is uncertain. CDR3 coding DNA: TGTGCCAGCAGCTTCGTGTTTCCGGGTGAGCAGTTCTTC. Encoded protein: CASSFVFPGEQFF. The full variable domain, completed using reference TRBV5-6 and TRBJ2-1, is DAGVTQSPTHLIKTRGQQVTLRCSPKSGHDTVSWYQQALGQGPQFIFQYYEEEERQRGNFPDRFSGHQFPNYSSELNVNALLLGDSALYLCASSFVFPGEQFFGPGTRLTVL.